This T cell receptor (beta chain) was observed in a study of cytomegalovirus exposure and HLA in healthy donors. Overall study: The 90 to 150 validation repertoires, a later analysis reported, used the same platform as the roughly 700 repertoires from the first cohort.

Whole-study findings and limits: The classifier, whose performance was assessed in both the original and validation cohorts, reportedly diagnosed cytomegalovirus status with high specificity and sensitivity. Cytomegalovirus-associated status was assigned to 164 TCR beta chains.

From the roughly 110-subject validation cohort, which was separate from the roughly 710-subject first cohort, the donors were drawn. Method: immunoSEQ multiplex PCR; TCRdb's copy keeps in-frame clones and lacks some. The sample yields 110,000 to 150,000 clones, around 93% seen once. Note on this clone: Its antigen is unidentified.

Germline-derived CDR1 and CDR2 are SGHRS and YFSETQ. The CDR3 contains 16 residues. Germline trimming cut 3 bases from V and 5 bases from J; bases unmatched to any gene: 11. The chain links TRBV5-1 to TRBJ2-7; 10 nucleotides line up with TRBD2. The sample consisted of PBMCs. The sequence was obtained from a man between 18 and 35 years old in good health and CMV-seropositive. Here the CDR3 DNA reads TGCGCCAGCAGCTGGGGTCATAGCGGGAGGTTAGACGAGCAGTACTTC. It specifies CASSWGHSGRLDEQYF.